Given below is one T cell receptor (beta chain) in context. Those enrolled, adults aged about 18 to 89 years, came from some 23 US areas. The data belong to a study of blood T cell repertoires in COVID-19. For the study at large: The United States, Italy and Spain were the sources of the acute and convalescent COVID-19 samples. PBMCs, B-cell-depleted T cells, or T cells provided the cDNA or gDNA that made up the material.

Trimming left V 4 bases short and J 0 bases short, with 16 bases between. This CDR3 has 17 residues. The germline gives CDR1 KGHDR, CDR2 SFDVKD. As handled by the study authors: Amplification of reference gene primers was used by the study to estimate nucleated cell counts. Profiling relied on immunoSEQ multiplex PCR, and the TCRdb table lists in-frame clones only, not all of them. V, J and clone size are taken as reported in that table, and D and trimming were inferred from the DNA itself. The table lists approximately 220,000 clones, roughly nine tenths of them singletons. V gene TRBV24-1 combines with J gene TRBJ2-3; a possible D gene is TRBD2 (6 bases). This clonotype was sampled from a woman aged 18 to 35 in a cohort exposed to, infected with or recovered from COVID-19 (not recorded which). Sequencing was carried out using PBMCs or T cells enriched from blood (not recorded which). The CDR3 DNA follows: TGTGCCACCAGTGACTATAGCGGTGGTACGAGCACAGATACGCAGTATTTT. This sequence encodes CATSDYSGGTSTDTQYF.